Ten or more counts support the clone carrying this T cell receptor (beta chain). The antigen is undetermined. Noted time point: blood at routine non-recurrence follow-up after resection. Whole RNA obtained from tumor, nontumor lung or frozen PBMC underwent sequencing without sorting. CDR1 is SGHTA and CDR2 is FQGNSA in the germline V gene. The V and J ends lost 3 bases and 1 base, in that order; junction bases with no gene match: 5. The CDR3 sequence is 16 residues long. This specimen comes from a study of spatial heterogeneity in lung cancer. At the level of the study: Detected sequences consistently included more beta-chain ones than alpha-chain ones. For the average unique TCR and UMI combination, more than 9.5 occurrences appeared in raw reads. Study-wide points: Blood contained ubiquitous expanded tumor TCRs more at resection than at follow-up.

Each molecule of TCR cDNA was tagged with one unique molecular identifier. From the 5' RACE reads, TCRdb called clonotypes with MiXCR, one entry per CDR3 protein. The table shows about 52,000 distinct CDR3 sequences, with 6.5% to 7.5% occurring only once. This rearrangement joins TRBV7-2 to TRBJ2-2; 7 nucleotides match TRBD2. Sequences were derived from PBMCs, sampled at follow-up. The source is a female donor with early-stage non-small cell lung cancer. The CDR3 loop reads CASSFFASGNTGELFF. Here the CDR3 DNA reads TGTGCCAGCAGCTTTTTCGCTAGCGGGAACACCGGGGAGCTGTTTTTT.